This T cell receptor (beta chain) came from a study of T cell responses to AZD1222 COVID-19 vaccine. General study points: Spike-specific TCR depth and breadth grew after two AZD1222 doses.

Notes on this clone: The antigen remains unidentified.

Sequencing was performed with immunoSEQ multiplex PCR; in TCRdb, only in-frame clones are kept and a portion is missing. Of approximately 140,000 clones in the sample, 80% to 95% are singletons; the top ten hold 2.5% to 3%. The V gene's germline CDR1 is LNHDA and CDR2 SQIVND (reference sequence). CDR3 length: 14 amino acids. The V end was cut by 3 bases, the J end by 8 bases, with 16 bases between. V usage is TRBV19 and J usage is TRBJ1-2; no clear D gene. The TCR originated in an adult in good health. The sample consisted of peripheral blood, taken on day 0 of AZD1222 vaccination. This CDR3 reads CASSILLGSEGYTF. DNA for the CDR3: TGTGCCAGTAGTATTCTATTAGGGTCGGAGGGCTACACCTTC.